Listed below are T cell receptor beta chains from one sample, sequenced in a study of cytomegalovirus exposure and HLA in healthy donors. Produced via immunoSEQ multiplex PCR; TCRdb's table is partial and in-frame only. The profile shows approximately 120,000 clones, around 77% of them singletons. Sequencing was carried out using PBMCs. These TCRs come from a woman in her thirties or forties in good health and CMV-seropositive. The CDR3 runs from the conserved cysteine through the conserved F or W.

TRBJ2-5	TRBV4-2	CASSQGGQGQETQYF
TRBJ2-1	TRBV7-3	CASSALSGRNEQFF
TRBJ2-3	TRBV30	CAWSRAGGGSDTQYF
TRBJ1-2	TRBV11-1	CASSFRTGEVDYTF
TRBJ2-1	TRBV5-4	CASSLLASISYNEQFF
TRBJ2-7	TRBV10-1	CASGGPGNEQYF
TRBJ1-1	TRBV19	CATGQLMNTEAFF
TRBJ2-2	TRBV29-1	CSVGTGPGELFF
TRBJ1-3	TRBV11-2	CASSSYRGIAGGNTIYF
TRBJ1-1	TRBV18	CASSLDSNTEAFF
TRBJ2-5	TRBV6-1	CASSGAVVFGRETQYF
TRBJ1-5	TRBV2	CASSARTVSGNQPQHF
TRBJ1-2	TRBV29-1	CSVVLDINYGYTF
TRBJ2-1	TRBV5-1	CASRLRSQGWRNEQFF